The 20 T cell receptor beta chains below come from one sample, sequenced in a study of siplizumab effects on memory and regulatory T cells. Only in-frame clones appear in the TCRdb table, and some are missing; sequencing was by immunoSEQ multiplex PCR. The table records 100,000 or so clones, roughly 93% of them present only once. Sequencing was carried out using non-Treg CD4+ T cells sorted from blood. The receptors were gathered from a human donor in good health.

The CDR3 loop is CATSRDLRGRQETQYF. The CDR3 coding sequence is TGTGCCACCAGCAGAGATCTTCGAGGGAGACAGGAGACCCAGTACTTC. The genes are TRBV15 and TRBJ2-5; D is perhaps TRBD1 or TRBD2 (5 bases each). The CDR3 runs 16 residues. V lost 0 bases to trimming and J lost 5 bases, with 16 bases between them. Germline V gene sequence: CDR1 LNHNV, CDR2 YYDKDF (reference sequence).

The rearrangement links TRBV19 to TRBJ2-3; 8 positions agree with TRBD2. The CDR3 has 14 residues. The germline V gene has CDR1 LNHDA and CDR2 SQIVND (reference sequence). J gave up 4 bases and V 6 bases, and 6 bases lay outside the gene matches. The CDR3 reads CASSHGRAADTQYF. DNA for the CDR3: TGTGCCAGTAGCCACGGGAGGGCTGCAGATACGCAGTATTTT.

The rearrangement joins TRBV5-8 to TRBJ2-7; tentative D call: TRBD1 (5 bases). The germline gives CDR1 SGHTS, CDR2 YDEGEE. This CDR3 has 14 residues. Trimming removed 3 bases from V and 2 bases from J, with 12 bases in between. The CDR3 is CASSSDTSAYEQYF. DNA for the CDR3: TGTGCCAGCAGCTCGGACACCTCCGCCTACGAGCAGTACTTC.

Comments on this clone: The sample holds other DNA sequences that translate to the same CDR3. The rearrangement links TRBV5-4 to TRBJ2-5; 11 bases fit TRBD2. V lost 0 bases and J lost 1; bases outside the gene matches: 2. The CDR3 is 16 residues long. Germline lookup yields CDR1 SGHNT and CDR2 YYREEE (reference sequence). The CDR3 loop reads CASSLAGTSGQETQYF. CDR3 in DNA: TGTGCCAGCAGCTTGGCCGGGACTAGCGGCCAAGAGACCCAGTACTTC.

The J gene is TRBJ2-3, the V gene TRBV9; TRBD2 aligns across 9 bases. The ends lost 9 bases at V and 0 bases at J; junction bases unmatched: 5. The CDR3 has 14 amino acids. CDR1 and CDR2 (germline): SGDLS, YYNGEE. DNA for the CDR3: TGTGCCACCTCGACTAGCGGAAGCACAGATACGCAGTATTTT. Translating it yields CATSTSGSTDTQYF.

The chain is built from TRBV7-9 and TRBJ2-1; a possible D gene is TRBD1 (5 bases). Germline V gene data show CDR1 as SEHNR and CDR2 as FQNEAQ (reference sequence). With 0 bases removed from V and 11 bases from J, the gap between germline ends came to 8 bases. The CDR3 has 12 residues. The CDR3 nucleotides are TGTGCCAGCAGCTTAGCTGGGGCCCAGCAGTTCTTC. This translates into CASSLAGAQQFF.

The CDR3 loop reads CAISGGSRTDTQYF. The CDR3 coding sequence is TGTGCCATCAGTGGGGGTAGCCGCACAGATACGCAGTATTTT. The rearrangement links TRBV10-3 to TRBJ2-3; D gene uncertain. This CDR3 region has 14 residues. V lost 4 bases, J lost 1 base, and 9 bases lay in between. Per the germline V gene, CDR1 is ENHRY and CDR2 is SYGVKD.

V gene TRBV5-6 combines with J gene TRBJ2-7; D ambiguous. The CDR3 loop spans 14 amino acids. The V end lost 0 bases, the J end lost 2 bases, and 9 bases lay between the germline ends. Per the germline V gene, CDR1 is SGHDT and CDR2 is YYEEEE. The chain's CDR3 is CASSLASRTYEQYF. The CDR3 bases are TGTGCCAGCAGCTTGGCCAGCCGTACCTACGAGCAGTACTTC.

CDR3 DNA sequence: TGTGCCAGCACCTCGGGGGGGGCCTACGAGCAGTACTTC. Protein sequence: CASTSGGAYEQYF. The V call is TRBV6-1, the J call TRBJ2-7; 8 bases line up with TRBD2. CDR3 length: 13 amino acids. V was clipped by 7 bases and J by 2 bases; unmatched bases: 4. In germline, CDR1 is MNHNS, CDR2 SASEGT.

This chain uses TRBV10-3 with TRBJ2-1; 7 positions agree with TRBD2. V lost 4 bases and J lost 8; bases outside the gene matches: 8. CDR1 is ENHRY, CDR2 SYGVKD, per germline. The CDR3 is 14 amino acids. The CDR3 loop reads CAISGSGIIDEQFF. CDR3 coding DNA: TGTGCCATCAGTGGGAGCGGGATTATCGATGAGCAGTTCTTC.

The rearrangement uses TRBV7-2 and TRBJ1-5; the D is unclear. Trimming took 0 bases from V and 0 from J, leaving 6 bases between them. The CDR3 consists of 15 residues. Germline CDR1 is SGHTA and CDR2 is FQGNSA. CDR3 loop: CASSLARNSNQPQHF. The CDR3 region has the DNA TGTGCCAGCAGCTTAGCCAGAAATAGCAATCAGCCCCAGCATTTT.

The rearrangement links TRBV20-1 to TRBJ2-7; the D is unclear. Per the germline V gene, CDR1 is DFQATT and CDR2 is SNEGSKA (reference sequence). The ends were cut back, 7 bases at V and 5 bases at J, with 12 bases in the middle. There are 11 residues in the CDR3. The CDR3 here is CSVRATHEQYF. The CDR3 coding sequence is TGCAGTGTAAGGGCAACCCACGAGCAGTACTTC.

V usage is TRBV11-2 and J usage is TRBJ1-2; a possible D gene is TRBD1 (6 bases). The CDR3 extends over 14 amino acids. CDR1 is SGHAT, CDR2 FQNNGV, per germline. V gave up 2 bases and J gave up 2 bases, with 9 bases separating them. The CDR3 spells CASSLRTENYGYTF. The CDR3 DNA sequence: TGTGCCAGCAGCTTACGGACAGAAAACTATGGCTACACCTTC. Full variable domain (rest looked up from reference TRBV11-2 and TRBJ1-2): EAGVAQSPRYKIIEKRQSVAFWCNPISGHATLYWYQQILGQGPKLLIQFQNNGVVDDSQLPKDRFSAERLKGVDSTLKIQPAKLEDSAVYLCASSLRTENYGYTFGSGTRLTVV.

In DNA form, the CDR3 reads TGTGCCAGCAGCCTCGGACTAGCGGCTACTCACTACGAGCAGTACTTC. Translation: CASSLGLAATHYEQYF. The chain couples TRBV7-9 to TRBJ2-7, with TRBD2 matching 10 bases. The V segment lost 5 bases and the J segment 3 bases; nucleotides outside the gene matches: 10. The germline gives CDR1 SEHNR, CDR2 FQNEAQ (reference sequence). The CDR3 runs to 16 residues.

This sequence joins TRBV30 and TRBJ2-1; D remains ambiguous. Germline V gene data show CDR1 as GTSNPN and CDR2 as SVGIG (reference sequence). The CDR3 length is 12 residues. Trimming left V 2 bases short and J 4 bases short, with 6 bases between. CDR3 region: CAWSTQYNEQFF. The DNA for the CDR3 is TGTGCCTGGAGTACGCAGTACAATGAGCAGTTCTTC.

The CDR3 sequence: CASRNGLAGVETQYF. The CDR3 nucleotides are TGTGCCAGCAGAAATGGACTAGCGGGAGTAGAGACCCAGTACTTC. V is TRBV27 and J is TRBJ2-5; 13 bases align to TRBD2. The CDR3 length is 15 residues. J was trimmed by 4 bases and V by 6 bases; bases with no gene match: 5. The germline gives CDR1 MNHEY, CDR2 SMNVEV (reference sequence).

J is TRBJ2-2 and V is TRBV5-6, with unresolved D. This CDR3 has 14 residues. V lost 2 bases, J lost 0 bases, and 5 bases lay in between. Germline V gene sequence: CDR1 SGHDT, CDR2 YYEEEE. This chain's CDR3 is CASSFQPNTGELFF. DNA for the CDR3: TGTGCCAGCAGCTTCCAGCCGAACACCGGGGAGCTGTTTTTT.

The chain carries TRBV9 and TRBJ2-3; D possibly uses TRBD1 or TRBD2 (5 bases each). CDR1 and CDR2 (germline): SGDLS, YYNGEE. V was shortened by 4 bases and J by 0 bases, with 12 bases between the two germline ends. The CDR3 consists of 15 residues. CDR3 amino acids: CASSSGLKSTDTQYF. The CDR3 DNA sequence: TGTGCCAGCAGCTCGGGGCTTAAGAGCACAGATACGCAGTATTTT.

This clone was detected only a few times. The J gene is TRBJ2-1, the V gene TRBV5-5, with 9 positions matching TRBD2. The CDR3 totals 14 residues. J lost 4 bases, V lost 7 bases, and 6 bases had no gene match. Per the germline V gene, CDR1 is SGHKS and CDR2 is YYEKEE (reference sequence). The CDR3 reads CASSREGKYNEQFF. CDR3 DNA: TGTGCCAGCTCGCGGGAGGGCAAATACAATGAGCAGTTCTTC. The whole variable domain, filled in from reference TRBV5-5 and TRBJ2-1, reads DAGVTQSPTHLIKTRGQQVTLRCSPISGHKSVSWYQQVLGQGPQFIFQYYEKEERGRGNFPDRFSARQFPNYSSELNVNALLLGDSALYLCASSREGKYNEQFFGPGTRLTVL.

This chain uses TRBV9 with TRBJ1-1; D uncertain. In germline, CDR1 is SGDLS, CDR2 YYNGEE. The CDR3 is 13 residues long. V lost 0 bases and J lost 1, with 4 bases in between. The CDR3 DNA reads as TGTGCCAGCAGCGTAGCTCAGAACACTGAAGCTTTCTTT. It codes for CASSVAQNTEAFF.